Presented here are 5 T cell receptor beta chains from one specimen sequenced in a study of tumor and adjacent non-tumor tissue in lung cancer. The library came from three nested PCR rounds adapted from ARM-PCR protocols. In TCRdb, the multiplex PCR reads were re-called with MiXCR into one record per CDR3 protein. Counted here are tens of thousands of distinct CDR3 sequences, about 56% occurring once; the ten biggest clones make up about 32%. RNA was extracted from bulk tissue without any cell sorting. This non-tumor lung sample came from over 3 cm beyond the tumor edge. The sample consisted of distant non-tumor lung tissue. The source is a man in his sixties or seventies with non-small cell lung cancer.

V is TRBV4-1 and J is TRBJ2-7; TRBD1 might be the D (5 bases). CDR3 length: 18 amino acids. Between the trimmed V and J ends, which lost 2 bases and 1 base, there was a span of 21 bases. Germline CDR1 and CDR2: MGHRA and YSYEKL. The CDR3 loop reads CASSQNTPDRSNSYEQYF. CDR3 nucleotides: TGCGCCAGCAGCCAAAACACCCCCGACAGATCAAATTCCTACGAGCAGTACTTC.

This clonotype was counted a single time. One end of the junction fails to match germline, which may point to a read error. CDR3 nucleotides: TGTACCAGCAGTTATGATCAAGGGAGGGGGCTAGCTCCCTACGAGCAGTACTTC. Its protein product is CTSSYDQGRGLAPYEQYF. The J gene is TRBJ2-7, the V gene TRBV6-6; D might be TRBD1 or TRBD2, each matching 7 bases. Germline lookup yields CDR1 MNHNY and CDR2 SVGAGI (reference sequence). The CDR3 is 18 amino acids.

The genes are TRBV6-1 and TRBJ2-2; D is perhaps TRBD1 (6 bases). The germline gives CDR1 MNHNS, CDR2 SASEGT. The CDR3 spans 16 residues. Trimming removed 11 bases from V and 3 bases from J, with 22 bases in between. Written as DNA, the CDR3 is TGTGCCGACAGTGATTCACAGGGCTCGGACACCGGGGAGCTGTTTTTT. It codes for CADSDSQGSDTGELFF.

This clonotype has just a few counts. This clone may be a read error of a much larger clone one base away. The V call is TRBV6-1, the J call TRBJ1-1; tentatively, D is TRBD1 (6 bases). The CDR3 totals 13 residues. The germline V gene has CDR1 MNHNS and CDR2 SASEGT. V was trimmed by 6 bases and J by 3 bases, leaving 11 bases between them. The CDR3 is CASRRAGDTEAFF. The CDR3, as DNA: TGTGCCAGCAGGAGGGCAGGGGACACTGAAGCTTTCTTT.

There are a few counts of this clonotype. The rearrangement uses TRBV5-1 and TRBJ1-2; weak D call: TRBD1 (6 bases). Germline CDR1 reads SGHRS; CDR2 reads YFSETQ. With 0 bases removed from V and 7 bases from J, the gap between germline ends came to 16 bases. This CDR3 comprises 15 residues. The CDR3 DNA sequence: TGCGCCAGCAGCTTGGAAAGCGGGACATCGCGTGGCTACACCTTC. This translates into CASSLESGTSRGYTF.